A selection of T cell receptor beta chains follows, all from one sample in a study of shared clonotypes between healthy human individuals. This table comes from immunoSEQ multiplex PCR, and its TCRdb copy is limited to in-frame clones, with some not included. The table records fewer than 1.4 million clones, about 84% of them present only once. Input material: memory CD4+ T cells from PBMCs. The receptors here all came from a man in his late teens or twenties in good health. Some clones in this sample may be carry-over from other donors' samples. CDR3s include the opening cysteine and the closing phenylalanine or tryptophan. A D gene is named only where the DNA matches it firmly. The size entry is marked missing in some rows and otherwise reads once, few, many or a size class.

j_call	d_call	v_call	cdr3_length	clone_size	cdr3_aa	cdr3_nt
TRBJ2-7	TRBD2	TRBV6-5	13	-	CASSRTRSYEQYF	TGTGCCAGCAGTCGGACTAGATCCTACGAGCAGTACTTC
TRBJ1-2	TRBD1	TRBV28	15	once	CASSPGDRERYGYTF	TGTGCCAGCAGTCCGGGGGACAGGGAGAGGTATGGCTACACCTTC
TRBJ2-3	-	TRBV11-2	11	-	CASRRGQKQYF	TGTGCCAGCAGAAGAGGTCAAAAACAGTATTTT
TRBJ1-2	TRBD1	TRBV27	14	once	CASSPKGQGYGYTF	TGTGCCAGCAGTCCCAAAGGACAGGGGTATGGCTACACCTTC
TRBJ2-1	TRBD2	TRBV7-9	16	few	CASSLASGRALNEQFF	TGTGCCAGCAGCTTAGCTAGCGGGAGGGCCCTCAATGAGCAGTTCTTC
TRBJ1-1	-	TRBV7-2	16	-	CASSRNRIGPSLEAFF	TGTGCCAGCAGCCGAAATAGAATAGGGCCTTCCCTGGAAGCTTTCTTT
TRBJ1-3	-	TRBV13	15	-	CASSRKGGAGNTIYF	TGTGCCAGCAGCCGCAAGGGGGGGGCTGGAAACACCATATATTTT
TRBJ2-1	TRBD2	TRBV5-1	15	-	CASSPGLADYNEQFF	TGCGCCAGCAGCCCGGGACTAGCGGATTACAATGAGCAGTTCTTC
TRBJ1-6	-	TRBV6-5	13	-	CASSYGGFSPLHF	TGTGCCAGCAGTTACGGGGGTTTTTCACCCCTCCACTTT
TRBJ2-6	-	TRBV15	15	-	CATSTSDSGANVLTF	TGTGCCACCAGCACGTCGGACTCTGGGGCCAACGTCCTGACTTTC
TRBJ1-4	-	TRBV28	13	-	CASRYAGNEKLFF	TGTGCCAGCAGGTACGCGGGGAATGAAAAACTGTTTTTT
TRBJ1-2	-	TRBV11-3	12	-	CASSILKGGYTF	TGTGCCAGCAGCATATTAAAAGGGGGCTACACCTTC
TRBJ1-1	-	TRBV6-4	13	-	CASRLLPDTEAFF	TGTGCCAGCAGACTTCTCCCGGACACTGAAGCTTTCTTT
TRBJ1-5	-	TRBV25-1	15	once	CASSATTSPNQPQHF	TGTGCCAGCAGTGCCACCACATCCCCCAATCAGCCCCAGCATTTT
TRBJ2-1	-	TRBV5-1	21	-	CASSLVPRAGLTGRSYNEQFF	TGCGCCAGCAGCTTGGTTCCCAGGGCCGGGTTGACGGGACGCTCCTACAATGAGCAGTTCTTC
TRBJ1-3	-	TRBV20-1	11	few	CSALDRNTIYF	TGCAGTGCCTTAGATCGAAACACCATATATTTT
TRBJ2-5	-	TRBV15	15	-	CATSTLRAHQETQYF	TGTGCCACCAGCACCTTAAGGGCCCACCAAGAGACCCAGTACTTC
TRBJ1-2	-	TRBV29-1	12	-	CSVGEPASGYTF	TGCAGCGTTGGAGAACCAGCCTCTGGCTACACCTTC
TRBJ2-3	-	TRBV5-1	14	-	CASSLDGSTDTQYF	TGCGCCAGCAGCTTGGATGGCTCCACAGATACGCAGTATTTT
TRBJ2-2	TRBD2	TRBV7-3	15	once	CASSRALAGGSELFF	TGTGCCAGCAGCCGCGCACTAGCGGGAGGATCGGAGCTGTTTTTT
TRBJ2-4	TRBD2	TRBV5-1	14	-	CASSFTSGENIQYF	TGCGCCAGCAGCTTTACTAGCGGGGAAAACATTCAGTACTTC
TRBJ2-5	TRBD1	TRBV28	15	-	CASKLVPGQGGTQYF	TGTGCCAGCAAGTTAGTCCCGGGACAGGGAGGGACCCAGTACTTC
TRBJ2-1	TRBD2	TRBV2	15	-	CASRDGTSHYNEQFF	TGTGCCAGCAGAGACGGGACTAGCCACTACAATGAGCAGTTCTTC
TRBJ2-6	-	TRBV2	16	-	CASSGLFGSGANVLTF	TGTGCCAGCAGTGGGTTGTTCGGCTCTGGGGCCAACGTCCTGACTTTC
TRBJ1-6	-	TRBV2	15	-	CASRAASSYNSPLHF	TGTGCCAGCCGGGCAGCGAGCTCCTATAATTCACCCCTCCACTTT
TRBJ2-3	TRBD2	TRBV6-1	15	-	CASSGAGLVGDTQYF	TGTGCCAGCAGTGGGGCGGGACTAGTCGGAGATACGCAGTATTTT
TRBJ2-3	TRBD1	TRBV29-1	14	-	CSAGTGKRTDTQYF	TGCAGCGCAGGGACAGGGAAAAGGACAGATACGCAGTATTTT
TRBJ2-1	-	TRBV20-1	11	-	CSARDPNEQFF	TGCAGTGCTAGAGATCCAAATGAGCAGTTCTTC
TRBJ1-2	-	TRBV7-9	13	-	CASSLAPGYGYTF	TGTGCCAGCAGCTTAGCCCCAGGGTATGGCTACACCTTC
TRBJ2-2	TRBD2	TRBV7-9	18	-	CASSLELLAGGFIGELFF	TGTGCCAGCAGCTTAGAACTGCTAGCGGGAGGATTTATCGGGGAGCTGTTTTTT
TRBJ2-7	TRBD2	TRBV19	15	few	CASSPRTSPDYEQYF	TGTGCCAGTAGTCCGCGGACTAGCCCTGACTACGAGCAGTACTTC
TRBJ2-5	TRBD2	TRBV10-3	14	-	CAISEGSGEGTQYF	TGTGCCATCAGTGAAGGCTCGGGGGAGGGGACCCAGTACTTC
TRBJ2-3	TRBD1	TRBV5-1	18	-	CASSIGQGAFSATDTQYF	TGCGCCAGCAGCATAGGACAGGGGGCTTTTTCGGCGACAGATACGCAGTATTTT
TRBJ1-1	TRBD1	TRBV7-3	15	-	CASSQSGGSNTEAFF	TGTGCCAGCAGCCAATCAGGGGGGTCGAACACTGAAGCTTTCTTT
TRBJ1-1	-	TRBV6-1	13	-	CASSGQMNTEAFF	TGTGCCAGCAGTGGACAGATGAACACTGAAGCTTTCTTT
TRBJ1-6	-	TRBV4-3	18	-	CASSQIPTGSSYNSPLHF	TGCGCCAGCAGCCAAATCCCCACAGGGAGCTCCTATAATTCACCCCTCCACTTT
TRBJ1-5	-	TRBV30	14	-	CAWSVTGGNQPQHF	TGCGCCTGGAGTGTCACGGGGGGTAATCAGCCCCAGCATTTT
TRBJ2-7	TRBD2	TRBV5-4	16	-	CASSLSGIRISYEQYF	TGTGCCAGCAGCTTAAGCGGGATCAGGATCTCCTACGAGCAGTACTTC
TRBJ2-2	TRBD2	TRBV11-2	16	-	CASSFLAGPPGGELFF	TGTGCCAGCAGCTTCCTAGCGGGACCACCGGGCGGGGAGCTGTTTTTT
TRBJ1-5	TRBD1	TRBV23-1	14	-	CASWGTVPNQPQHF	TGCGCCAGCTGGGGGACAGTGCCAAATCAGCCCCAGCATTTT
TRBJ2-1	-	TRBV6-6	15	-	CASSYSSTGYNEQFF	TGTGCCAGCAGTTACTCGTCAACTGGATACAATGAGCAGTTCTTC
TRBJ1-5	-	TRBV15	16	-	CATSRAGSYVGQPQHF	TGTGCCACCAGCAGAGCGGGCAGTTATGTGGGTCAGCCCCAGCATTTT
TRBJ1-1	-	TRBV25-1	13	-	CASSSHLNTEAFF	TGTGCCAGCAGTAGTCACCTAAACACTGAAGCTTTCTTT
TRBJ1-4	TRBD1	TRBV7-9	15	-	CASRPGQGYNEKLFF	TGTGCCAGCAGGCCAGGACAGGGCTACAATGAAAAACTGTTTTTT
TRBJ2-7	-	TRBV9	15	-	CASSVQAQSSYEQYF	TGTGCCAGCAGCGTACAAGCGCAAAGCTCCTACGAGCAGTACTTC
TRBJ2-3	TRBD2	TRBV7-9	19	-	CASSQGLAGGHSTTDTQYF	TGTGCCAGCAGCCAGGGACTAGCGGGAGGGCATAGTACCACAGATACGCAGTATTTT
TRBJ2-6	-	TRBV28	13	-	CASQYSGANVLTF	TGTGCCAGCCAGTACTCTGGGGCCAACGTCCTGACTTTC
TRBJ1-2	-	TRBV7-9	13	-	CASRIRSQGGYTF	TGTGCCAGCAGAATACGGAGTCAAGGTGGCTACACCTTC
TRBJ1-2	-	TRBV10-2	12	few	CASSEQNNGYTF	TGCGCCAGCAGTGAACAGAACAATGGCTACACCTTC
TRBJ2-1	TRBD2	TRBV6-6	15	once	CASRGGLAGEGEQFF	TGTGCCAGCAGGGGAGGACTAGCGGGAGAGGGTGAGCAGTTCTTC
TRBJ2-7	-	TRBV19	14	-	CASSIQGPSYEQYF	TGTGCCAGTAGTATTCAGGGTCCCTCCTACGAGCAGTACTTC
TRBJ2-5	TRBD2	TRBV18	16	-	CASSPMGTSEAETQYF	TGTGCCAGCTCCCCTATGGGGACTAGCGAAGCGGAGACCCAGTACTTC
TRBJ2-7	TRBD1	TRBV29-1	16	-	CSVERAPGTADYEQYF	TGCAGCGTTGAGCGCGCTCCCGGGACAGCAGATTACGAGCAGTACTTC